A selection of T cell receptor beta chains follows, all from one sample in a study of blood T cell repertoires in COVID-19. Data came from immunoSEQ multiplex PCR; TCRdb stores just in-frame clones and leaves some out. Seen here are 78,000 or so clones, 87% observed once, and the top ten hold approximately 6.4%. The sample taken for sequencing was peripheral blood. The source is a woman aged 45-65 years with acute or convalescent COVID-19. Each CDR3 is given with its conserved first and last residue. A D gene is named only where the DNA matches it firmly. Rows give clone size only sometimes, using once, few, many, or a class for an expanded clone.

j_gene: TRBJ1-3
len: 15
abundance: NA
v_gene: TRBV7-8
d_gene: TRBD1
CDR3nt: TGTGCCAGCAGCCAAGGACAGGGTACTGGAAACACCATATATTTT
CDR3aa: CASSQGQGTGNTIYF

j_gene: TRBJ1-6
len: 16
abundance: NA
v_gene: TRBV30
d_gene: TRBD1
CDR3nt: TGTGCCTGGAGCCTCCGGACAGGGGGGAATAATTCACCCCTCCACTTT
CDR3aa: CAWSLRTGGNNSPLHF

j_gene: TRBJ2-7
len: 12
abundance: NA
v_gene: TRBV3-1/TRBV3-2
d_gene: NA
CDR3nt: TGTGCCAGCAGCCCTAGCGCCTACGAGCAGTACTTC
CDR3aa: CASSPSAYEQYF

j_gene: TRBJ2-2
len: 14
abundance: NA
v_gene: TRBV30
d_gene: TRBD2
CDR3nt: TGTGCCTGGAGGCGGGGGTCGAACACCGGGGAGCTGTTTTTT
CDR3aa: CAWRRGSNTGELFF

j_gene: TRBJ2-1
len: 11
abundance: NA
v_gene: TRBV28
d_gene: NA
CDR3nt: TGTGCCAGCAGGCTAGCCGATGAGCAGTTCTTC
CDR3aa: CASRLADEQFF

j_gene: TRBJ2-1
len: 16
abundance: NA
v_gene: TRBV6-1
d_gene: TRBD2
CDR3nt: TGTGCCAGCAGTGAACGAGAATGGACTAGCGACAATGAGCAGTTCTTC
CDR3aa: CASSEREWTSDNEQFF

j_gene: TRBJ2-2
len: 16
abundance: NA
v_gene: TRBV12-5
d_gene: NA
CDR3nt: TGTGCTAGTGGTTTGGTCGTTAGCGGGAACACCGGGGAGCTGTTTTTT
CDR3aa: CASGLVVSGNTGELFF

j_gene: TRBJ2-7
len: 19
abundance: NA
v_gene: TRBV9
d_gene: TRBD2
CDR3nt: TGTGCCAGCAGCGCCTCACCCCGGGCTAGCGGGAGGTCTACATACGAGCAGTACTTC
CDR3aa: CASSASPRASGRSTYEQYF

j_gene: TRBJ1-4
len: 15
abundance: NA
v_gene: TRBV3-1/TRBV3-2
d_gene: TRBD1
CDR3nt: TGTGCCAGCAGCCAGAGCACAGGGGGCTTAGAAAAACTGTTTTTT
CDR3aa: CASSQSTGGLEKLFF

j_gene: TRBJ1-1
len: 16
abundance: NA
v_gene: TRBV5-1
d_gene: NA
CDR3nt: TGCGCCAGCAGCCAAGATTGGGGAGGATTGAACACTGAAGCTTTCTTT
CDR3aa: CASSQDWGGLNTEAFF

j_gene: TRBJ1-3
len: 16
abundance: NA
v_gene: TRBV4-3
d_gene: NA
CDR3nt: TGCGCCAGCAGCCAAGGCCTTACAGGGATGGGAAACACCATATATTTT
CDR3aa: CASSQGLTGMGNTIYF

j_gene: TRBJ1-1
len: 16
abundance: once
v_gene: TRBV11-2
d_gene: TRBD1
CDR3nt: TGTGCCAGCAGCTCCTGGGGGACAGGCGGGAACACTGAAGCTTTCTTT
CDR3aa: CASSSWGTGGNTEAFF

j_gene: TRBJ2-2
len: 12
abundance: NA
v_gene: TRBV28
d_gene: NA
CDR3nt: TGTGCCAGCAGGGCCCCTACCGGGGAGCTGTTTTTT
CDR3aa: CASRAPTGELFF

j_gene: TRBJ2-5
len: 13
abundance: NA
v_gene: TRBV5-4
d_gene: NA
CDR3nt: TGTGCCAGCAGCCTACAGGGTCAAGAGACCCAGTACTTC
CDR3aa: CASSLQGQETQYF

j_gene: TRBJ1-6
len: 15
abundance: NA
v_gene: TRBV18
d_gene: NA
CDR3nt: TGTGCCAGCTCACCCAATCAGGGATCGAATTCACCCCTCCACTTT
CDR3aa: CASSPNQGSNSPLHF

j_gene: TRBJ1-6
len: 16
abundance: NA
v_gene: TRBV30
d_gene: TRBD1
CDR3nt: TGTGCCTGGAGTGTGCCCGGACAGGGGAGACATTCACCCCTCCACTTT
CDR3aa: CAWSVPGQGRHSPLHF

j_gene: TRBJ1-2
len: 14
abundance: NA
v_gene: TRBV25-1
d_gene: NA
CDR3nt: TGTGCCAGCAGTGAATCCGACAGTGACTATGGCTACACCTTC
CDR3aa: CASSESDSDYGYTF

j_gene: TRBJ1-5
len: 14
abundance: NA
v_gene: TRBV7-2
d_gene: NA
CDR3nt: TGTGCCAGCAGCTTAGCCGGGTCGCATCAGCCCCAGCATTTT
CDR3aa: CASSLAGSHQPQHF

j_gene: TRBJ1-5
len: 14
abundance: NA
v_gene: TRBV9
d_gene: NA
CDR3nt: TGTGCCAGCAGCGTAGGGGAGAGCAATCAGCCCCAGCATTTT
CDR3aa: CASSVGESNQPQHF

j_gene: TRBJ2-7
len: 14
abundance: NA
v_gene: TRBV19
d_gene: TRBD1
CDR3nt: TGTGCCAGTACCCCCGCAGGGGGCTTCTACGAGCAGTACTTC
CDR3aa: CASTPAGGFYEQYF

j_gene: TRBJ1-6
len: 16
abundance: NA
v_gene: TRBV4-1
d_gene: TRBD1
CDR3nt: TGCGCCAGCAGCCAAGATCGGGACAGCTATAATTCACCCCTCCACTTT
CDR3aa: CASSQDRDSYNSPLHF

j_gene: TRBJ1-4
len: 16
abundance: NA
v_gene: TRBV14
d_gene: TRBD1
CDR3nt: TGTGCCAGCAGCCATGGGACAGGGGGCATTAATGAAAAACTGTTTTTT
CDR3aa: CASSHGTGGINEKLFF

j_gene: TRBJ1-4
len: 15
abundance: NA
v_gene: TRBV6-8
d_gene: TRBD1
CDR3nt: TGTGCCAGTACAGGGGTTGATTCGTCTAATGAAAAACTGTTTTTT
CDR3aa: CASTGVDSSNEKLFF

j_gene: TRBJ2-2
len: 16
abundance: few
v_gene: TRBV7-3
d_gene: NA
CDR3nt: TGTGCCAGCAGCATTACAGGGCCGGGGTTAACCGGGGAGCTGTTTTTT
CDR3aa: CASSITGPGLTGELFF

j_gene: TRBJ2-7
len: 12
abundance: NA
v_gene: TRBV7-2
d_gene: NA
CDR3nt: TGTGCCAGCGCCAGAAGCTCCTACGAGCAGTACTTC
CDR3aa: CASARSSYEQYF

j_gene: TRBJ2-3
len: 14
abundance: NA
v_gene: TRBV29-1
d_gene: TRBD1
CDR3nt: TGCAGCGTAGAGAAGGACAGGTTCACAGATACGCAGTATTTT
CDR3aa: CSVEKDRFTDTQYF

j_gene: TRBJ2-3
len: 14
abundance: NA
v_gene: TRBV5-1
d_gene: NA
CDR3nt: TGCGCCAGCAGCTTGGGATCGGGAGCAGATACGCAGTATTTT
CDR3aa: CASSLGSGADTQYF

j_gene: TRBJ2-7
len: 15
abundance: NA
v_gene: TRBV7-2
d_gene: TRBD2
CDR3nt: TGTGCCAGCAGCTCGTATAGCGGGGGCACCTACGAGCAGTACTTC
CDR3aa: CASSSYSGGTYEQYF

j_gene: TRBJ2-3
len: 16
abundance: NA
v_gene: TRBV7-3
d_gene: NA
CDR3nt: TGTGCCAGCAGCCCTCCCCCTACAGGTATCACAGATACGCAGTATTTT
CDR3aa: CASSPPPTGITDTQYF

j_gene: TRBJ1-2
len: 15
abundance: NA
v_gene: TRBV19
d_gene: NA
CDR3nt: TGTGCCAGTAGTATAGCGGCAGAACTAAACTATGGCTACACCTTC
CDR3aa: CASSIAAELNYGYTF

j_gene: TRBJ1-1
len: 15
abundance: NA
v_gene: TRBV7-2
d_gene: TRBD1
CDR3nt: TGTGCCAGCAGCCCAGGAATAGGGGGCGCGGGGGAAGCTTTCTTT
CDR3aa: CASSPGIGGAGEAFF

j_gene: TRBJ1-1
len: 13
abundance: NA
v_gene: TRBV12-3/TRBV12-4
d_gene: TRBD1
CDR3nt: TGTGCCAGCAGAAGGGGGCTGGGCACTGAAGCTTTCTTT
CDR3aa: CASRRGLGTEAFF

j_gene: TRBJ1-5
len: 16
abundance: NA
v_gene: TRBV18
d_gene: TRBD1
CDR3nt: TGTGCCAGCTCACCCGGGACAGGGAGAGTGAGTCAGCCCCAGCATTTT
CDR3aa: CASSPGTGRVSQPQHF

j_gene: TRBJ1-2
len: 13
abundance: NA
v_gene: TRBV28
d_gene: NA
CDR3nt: TGTGCCAGCAGTTTAGGGCAGCAATATGGCTACACCTTC
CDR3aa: CASSLGQQYGYTF

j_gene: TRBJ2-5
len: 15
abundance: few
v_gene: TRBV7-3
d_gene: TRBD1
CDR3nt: TGTGCCAGCAGCGCCGGGACAGGGCCCCAAGAGACCCAGTACTTC
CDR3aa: CASSAGTGPQETQYF

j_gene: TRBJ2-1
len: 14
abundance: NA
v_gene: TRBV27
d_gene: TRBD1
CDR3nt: TGTGCCAGCAGTCAGGGACAGGGTAGGAATGAGCAGTTCTTC
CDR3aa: CASSQGQGRNEQFF

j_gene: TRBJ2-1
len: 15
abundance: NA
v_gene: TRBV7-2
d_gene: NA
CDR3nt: TGTGCCAGCAGCTCATCCCGGGACTCCCAGAATGAGCAGTTCTTC
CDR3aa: CASSSSRDSQNEQFF

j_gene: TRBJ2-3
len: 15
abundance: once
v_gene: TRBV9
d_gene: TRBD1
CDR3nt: TGTGCCAGCAGCGCACCGGGACAGGGGCCAGATACGCAGTATTTT
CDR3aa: CASSAPGQGPDTQYF

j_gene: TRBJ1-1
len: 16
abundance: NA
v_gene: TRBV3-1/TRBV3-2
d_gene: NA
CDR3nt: TGTGCCAGCAGCCACAACCGCGGACAGAAAAACACTGAAGCTTTCTTT
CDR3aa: CASSHNRGQKNTEAFF

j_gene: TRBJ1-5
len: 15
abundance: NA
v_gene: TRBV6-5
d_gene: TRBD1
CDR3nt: TGTGCCAGCAGTTACCAGGCAGGGGGCGTTCAGCCCCAGCATTTT
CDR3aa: CASSYQAGGVQPQHF

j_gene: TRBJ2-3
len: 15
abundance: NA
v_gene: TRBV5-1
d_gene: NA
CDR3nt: TGCGCCAGCAGCGCCAGCATGACAGGAGCAGATACGCAGTATTTT
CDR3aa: CASSASMTGADTQYF

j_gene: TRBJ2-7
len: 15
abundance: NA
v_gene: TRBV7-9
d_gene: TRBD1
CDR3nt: TGTGCCAGCAGCTTTTCCGGGACAGGGGCTTACGAGCAGTACTTC
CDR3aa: CASSFSGTGAYEQYF

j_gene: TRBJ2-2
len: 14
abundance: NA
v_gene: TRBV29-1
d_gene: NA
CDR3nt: TGCACCCTTAGGGGGGGGGCGAACACCGGGGAGCTGTTTTTT
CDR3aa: CTLRGGANTGELFF

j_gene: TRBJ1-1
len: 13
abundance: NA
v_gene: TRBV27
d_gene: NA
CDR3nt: TGTGCCAGCAGTTTGGGTCAGGCCCATTCGGCTTTCTTT
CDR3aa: CASSLGQAHSAFF

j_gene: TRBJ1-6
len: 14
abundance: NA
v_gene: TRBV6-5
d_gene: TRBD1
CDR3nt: TGTGCCAGCAGCCGGGGACAGGGCGGTTCACCCCTCCACTTT
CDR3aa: CASSRGQGGSPLHF

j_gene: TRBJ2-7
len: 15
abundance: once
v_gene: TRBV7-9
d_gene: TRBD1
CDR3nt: TGTGCCAGCAGTTTTACCGGGACAGGGGGCTCGTCGTTCGACTTC
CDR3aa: CASSFTGTGGSSFDF